These T cell receptor beta chains were read from a single sample in a study of blood T cell repertoires in COVID-19. Sequencing was performed with immunoSEQ multiplex PCR; in TCRdb, only in-frame clones are kept and a portion is missing. The sample has just over 300,000 clones, about nine tenths seen once. The specimen sequenced was peripheral blood. Receptors originate from a young man with active or convalescent COVID-19. Each CDR3 is given with its conserved first and last residue. A D gene is named only where the DNA matches it firmly. Rows may omit the clone size; those that give it use once, few, many or a size class.

d_call	v_call	j_call	clone_size	cdr3_nt	cdr3_aa
.	TRBV19	TRBJ2-1	.	TGTGCCAGTAAAGGGGTTACAGGAAGCTCCTACAATGAGCAGTTCTTC	CASKGVTGSSYNEQFF
.	TRBV5-1	TRBJ2-1	.	TGCGCCAGTGGAGGGGAGTCAGATGAGCAGTTCTTC	CASGGESDEQFF
TRBD2	TRBV5-6	TRBJ2-3	.	TGTGCCAGCAGCTTGGCTCGACTAGCGGGGGGGCTAGATACGCAGTATTTT	CASSLARLAGGLDTQYF
.	TRBV9	TRBJ1-2	few	TGTGCCAGCAGCGCGCCGAGTACCCGAACTTATGGCTACACCTTC	CASSAPSTRTYGYTF
.	TRBV7-9	TRBJ2-7	.	TGTGCCAGCAGCTTGCAGGGGGGATACGAGCAGTACTTC	CASSLQGGYEQYF
.	TRBV27	TRBJ1-1	once	TGTGCCAGCAGTTTATTACCCGGAGTGAACACTGAAGCTTTCTTT	CASSLLPGVNTEAFF
TRBD2	TRBV4-1	TRBJ2-7	.	TGCGCCAGCAGCCAAGATCCCTGGGGGGAGGGCGAGCAGTACTTC	CASSQDPWGEGEQYF
.	TRBV5-1	TRBJ2-3	few	TGCGCCAGCAGCTTGTCAGGGTTAGATACGCAGTATTTT	CASSLSGLDTQYF
TRBD1	TRBV2	TRBJ1-5	.	TGTGCCAGCAGTGAAGCGGGACACCTCTTACCCTTGGACAGGGAAAATCAGCCCCAGCATTTT	CASSEAGHLLPLDRENQPQHF
.	TRBV18	TRBJ2-2	.	TGTGCCAGCTCACCAGACATATCGAACACCGGGGAGCTGTTTTTT	CASSPDISNTGELFF
.	TRBV5-4	TRBJ1-1	.	TGTGCCAGCAGCATAAAACAGGGGAACACTGAAGCTTTCTTT	CASSIKQGNTEAFF
TRBD2	TRBV28	TRBJ2-7	.	TGTGCCACTACCGGGACTAGCGAATACGAGCAGTACTTC	CATTGTSEYEQYF
TRBD1	TRBV23-1	TRBJ2-6	.	TGCGCCAGCAGTCACCGCCTTACGGGACAGAGTTCCTCTGGGGCCAACGTCCTGACTTTC	CASSHRLTGQSSSGANVLTF
TRBD1	TRBV2	TRBJ1-1	.	TGTGCCAGCAGGAACGACAGGGGGAACACTGAAGCTTTCTTT	CASRNDRGNTEAFF
TRBD2	TRBV4-2	TRBJ2-2	.	TGTGCCAGCAGCCAAGAGGCTAGCGGGAGGATCGGGGAGCTGTTTTTT	CASSQEASGRIGELFF
TRBD2	TRBV7-9	TRBJ2-3	.	TGTGCCAGCAGCGACATACTAGCGGGGGGCACAGATACGCAGTATTTT	CASSDILAGGTDTQYF
TRBD1	TRBV6-2/TRBV6-3	TRBJ2-7	.	TGTGCCAGCAGTTACCTCGGGACAGGATCCTACGAGCAGTACTTC	CASSYLGTGSYEQYF
TRBD1	TRBV29-1	TRBJ1-1	.	TGCAGTCACAAACAGGGGGGTGAGGGCACTGAAGCTTTCTTT	CSHKQGGEGTEAFF
.	TRBV5-1	TRBJ1-2	.	TGCGCCAGCAGCTTGGGAGGGAATCGGCACTATGGCTACACCTTC	CASSLGGNRHYGYTF
.	TRBV4-1	TRBJ2-5	.	TGCGCCAGCAGCCCATTAAACACTGGCGGAGAGACCCAGTACTTC	CASSPLNTGGETQYF
TRBD1	TRBV6-4	TRBJ1-5	.	TGTGCCAGCAGTGCCACAGGGGTGGGCAATCAGCCCCAGCATTTT	CASSATGVGNQPQHF
TRBD1	TRBV15	TRBJ2-7	.	TGTGCCACCAGCAGCAGGGGGCGAGATTACGAGCAGTACTTC	CATSSRGRDYEQYF
.	TRBV29-1	TRBJ2-4	once	TGCAGCGTACAAGGCCTAGACGGAAACATTCAGTACTTC	CSVQGLDGNIQYF
TRBD2	TRBV11-2	TRBJ2-7	.	TGTGCCAGCAGCCTCGCCGGACTAGCGGGAGGATCCGCGCACGAGCAGTACTTC	CASSLAGLAGGSAHEQYF
TRBD2	TRBV11-2	TRBJ2-2	.	TGTGCCAGCAGCTTAGTTCCGGGACTAGGCACCACCGGGGAGCTGTTTTTT	CASSLVPGLGTTGELFF
TRBD1	TRBV6-6	TRBJ1-1	once	TGTGCCAGCAGTTTACCGGGACAGGGCTTTATGGAAGCTTTCTTT	CASSLPGQGFMEAFF
TRBD1	TRBV6-5	TRBJ1-4	.	TGTGCCAGCAGGCGGGACAGGAAAGGCCGACTGTTTTTT	CASRRDRKGRLFF
TRBD2	TRBV28	TRBJ2-7	.	TGTGCCAGCATTACTCGGACTAGCGGGAGGTACGAGCAGTACTTC	CASITRTSGRYEQYF
TRBD2	TRBV11-3	TRBJ2-1	.	TGTGCCAGCAGCTTGGGGCTAGCGGGAGCCCCTGAGCAGTTCTTC	CASSLGLAGAPEQFF
.	TRBV19	TRBJ1-1	.	TGTGCCAGTAGTATAGCGGGTAGATCGAACACTGAAGCTTTCTTT	CASSIAGRSNTEAFF
TRBD1	TRBV3-1/TRBV3-2	TRBJ2-5	.	TGTGCCAGCAGCCCTAGACAGGGGAAGGTCCAAGAGACCCAGTACTTC	CASSPRQGKVQETQYF
.	TRBV11-2	TRBJ2-1	.	TGTGCCAGCAGCTCCCCCCGGTCCTACAATGAGCAGTTCTTC	CASSSPRSYNEQFF
TRBD1	TRBV2	TRBJ1-5	.	TGTGCCAGCGAGGGACAGGGATTAAGCAATCAGCCCCAGCATTTT	CASEGQGLSNQPQHF
TRBD2	TRBV7-8	TRBJ2-7	.	TGTGCCAGCAGCTTCAACAGCCGAGCGGGGGAGCAGTACTTC	CASSFNSRAGEQYF
.	TRBV19	TRBJ2-1	.	TGTGCCAGTAGTATAAACCTAGAAGTCTACAATGAGCAGTTCTTC	CASSINLEVYNEQFF
TRBD1	TRBV19	TRBJ2-5	.	TGTGCCAGTCTCGCCCCGACAGGGGAGACCCAGTACTTC	CASLAPTGETQYF
TRBD2	TRBV7-9	TRBJ2-7	.	TGTGCCAGCAGCTCCTGGACTAGCGGCCCTTGGGCCTACGAGCAGTACTTC	CASSSWTSGPWAYEQYF
TRBD2	TRBV18	TRBJ2-1	.	TGTGCCAGCTCACCTTCGGCGGGAGGGATGAATGAGCAGTTCTTC	CASSPSAGGMNEQFF
.	TRBV18	TRBJ1-1	.	TGTGCCAGCTCACCATATGGGAGTGGGAACACTGAAGCTTTCTTT	CASSPYGSGNTEAFF
.	TRBV5-6	TRBJ2-3	.	TGTGCCAGCAGCTTGGACAGGAATGGCGCAGATACGCAGTATTTT	CASSLDRNGADTQYF
.	TRBV7-2	TRBJ2-4	.	TGTGCCAGCAGCTTTACGGGCAAAAACATTCAGTACTTC	CASSFTGKNIQYF
.	TRBV6-4	TRBJ2-3	.	TGTGCCAGCAGTGAAAGTCCGGGAGCAGATACGCAGTATTTT	CASSESPGADTQYF
TRBD1	TRBV5-1	TRBJ1-1	.	TGCGCCAGCAGCTCCCGGGACAGTTTGAACACTGAAGCTTTCTTT	CASSSRDSLNTEAFF
.	TRBV4-3	TRBJ1-2	once	TGCGCCAGCAGCCAAGGGACAGCTGGCTACACCTTC	CASSQGTAGYTF
.	TRBV15	TRBJ2-1	once	TGTGCCACCAGCAGAGAGAGCGCTGAGCAGTTCTTC	CATSRESAEQFF
.	TRBV11-2	TRBJ1-5	.	TGTGCCAGCAGCTTAGGGGCAGGGGACGGGAGCAATCAGCCCCAGCATTTT	CASSLGAGDGSNQPQHF
.	TRBV15	TRBJ1-3	.	TGTGCCACCAGCACATCAAGAGGTTACTCTGGAAACACCATATATTTT	CATSTSRGYSGNTIYF
.	TRBV19	TRBJ2-3	.	TGTGCCAGTAGTAAGTGGGGAGGACCGACAGATACGCAGTATTTT	CASSKWGGPTDTQYF
.	TRBV18	TRBJ2-7	.	TGTGCCAGCTCACCTCGGGGGACCTACGAGCAGTACTTC	CASSPRGTYEQYF
.	TRBV6-5	TRBJ1-5	.	TGTGCCAGCAGCCAGTTCCGTAGCAATCAGCCCCAGCATTTT	CASSQFRSNQPQHF
TRBD1	TRBV19	TRBJ1-4	.	TGTGCCAGTAGTATCTACAGGGGGCAAGCTAATGAAAAACTGTTTTTT	CASSIYRGQANEKLFF